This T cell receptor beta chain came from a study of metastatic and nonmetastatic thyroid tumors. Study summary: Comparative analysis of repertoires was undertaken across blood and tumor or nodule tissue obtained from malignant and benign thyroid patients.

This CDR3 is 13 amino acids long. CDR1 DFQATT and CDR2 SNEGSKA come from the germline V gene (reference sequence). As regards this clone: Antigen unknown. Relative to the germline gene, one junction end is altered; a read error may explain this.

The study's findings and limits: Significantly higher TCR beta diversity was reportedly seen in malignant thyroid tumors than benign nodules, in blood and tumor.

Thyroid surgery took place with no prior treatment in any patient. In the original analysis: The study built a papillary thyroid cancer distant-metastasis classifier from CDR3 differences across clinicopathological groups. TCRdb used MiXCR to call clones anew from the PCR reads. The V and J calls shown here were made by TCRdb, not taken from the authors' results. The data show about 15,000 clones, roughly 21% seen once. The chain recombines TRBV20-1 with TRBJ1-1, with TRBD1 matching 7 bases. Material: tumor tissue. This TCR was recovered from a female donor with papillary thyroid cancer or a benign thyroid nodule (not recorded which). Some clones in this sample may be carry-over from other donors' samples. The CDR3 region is CNSRQGGTTEALF. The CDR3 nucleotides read TGCAACTCGAGACAGGGAGGGACCACTGAAGCTTTATTT.